The clone carrying this T cell receptor beta chain has only a few counts. TCRdb re-analysed the 5' RACE reads in MiXCR, keeping a single row per CDR3 protein. The sample shows around 250,000 distinct CDR3 sequences, about 13% of them seen only once. The sample is drawn from a study of identical twins. Only healthy Caucasians were included as donors. These data were also filed under a second study, of yellow fever vaccine responses in identical twins. From that report: Twins' vaccine T cell responses reportedly seemed partly convergent and partly personalized.

The sample was memory (CD45RO+) T cells sorted from blood. This receptor was taken from a woman aged 18-29 years in good health.

Here the CDR3 DNA reads TGCGCCAGCCGGGACGGACAAGAGACCCAGTACTTC. Its protein product is CASRDGQETQYF. The chain carries TRBV5-1 and TRBJ2-5, with D perhaps given as TRBD1 or TRBD2 (5 bases each). The length of the CDR3 is 12 residues. V was trimmed by 7 bases and J by 2 bases, leaving 9 bases between them. Germline loops: CDR1 SGHRS, CDR2 YFSETQ. The full variable domain, its missing parts supplied by reference TRBV5-1 and TRBJ2-5, is KAGVTQTPRYLIKTRGQQVTLSCSPISGHRSVSWYQQTPGQGLQFLFEYFSETQRNKGNFPGRFSGRQFSNSRSEMNVSTLELGDSALYLCASRDGQETQYFGPGTRLLVL.